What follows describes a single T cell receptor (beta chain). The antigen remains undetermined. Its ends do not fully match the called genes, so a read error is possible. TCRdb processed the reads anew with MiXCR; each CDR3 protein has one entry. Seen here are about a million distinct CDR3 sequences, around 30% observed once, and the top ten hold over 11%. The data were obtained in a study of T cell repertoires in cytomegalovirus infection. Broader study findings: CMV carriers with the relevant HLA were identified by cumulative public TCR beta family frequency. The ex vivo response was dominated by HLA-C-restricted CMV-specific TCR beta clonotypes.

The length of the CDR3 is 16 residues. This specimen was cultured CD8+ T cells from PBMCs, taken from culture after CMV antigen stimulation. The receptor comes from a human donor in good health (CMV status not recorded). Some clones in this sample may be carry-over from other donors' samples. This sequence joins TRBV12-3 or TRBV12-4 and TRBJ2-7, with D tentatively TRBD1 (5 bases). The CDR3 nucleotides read TGTGCCAGCACTTTACTAATCAGGGATGCCCCCTACGAGCAGTACTTC. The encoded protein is CASTLLIRDAPYEQYF.